This T cell receptor beta chain derives from a study of cytomegalovirus exposure and HLA in healthy donors. Study summary: Later, an analysis reported that the 130 or so validation repertoires had used the same platform as the approximately 690 first-cohort repertoires.

In the case of this clone: Its cognate antigen is unknown.

Data came from immunoSEQ multiplex PCR; TCRdb stores just in-frame clones and leaves some out. The table includes about 270,000 clones, about 86% detected once. Per the germline V gene, CDR1 is SNHLY and CDR2 is FYNNEI. The CDR3 covers 14 residues. V gave up 4 bases and J gave up 7 bases, with 16 bases separating them. General study results and limits: Researchers reported that a few CMV-associated chains were confirmed in vitro as CMV antigen-specific. Whilst most TCR sequences proved rare, a subset of public TCRs occurred across many donors.

This chain links TRBV2 with TRBJ1-1; D perhaps matches TRBD1 (5 bases). The sample consisted of PBMCs. The TCR sequence derives from a woman aged 18-29 years in good health and CMV-seronegative. The CDR3 nucleotides read TGTGCCAGCAGTGGGACAACCCGGTTCCGTGAAGCTTTCTTT. Translated: CASSGTTRFREAFF.